This is a list of T cell receptor beta chains from one sample in a study of blood T cell repertoires in COVID-19. Sequenced by immunoSEQ multiplex PCR; TCRdb stores in-frame clones only, minus some. This table has roughly 220,000 clones, roughly 80% appearing once. The sample taken for sequencing was PBMCs or T cells enriched from blood (not recorded which). These receptors were collected from a woman in her 40s with acute COVID-19. CDR3s include the opening cysteine and the closing phenylalanine or tryptophan. A D gene is named only where the DNA matches it firmly. Clone size is given for some rows only: seen once, a few or many times, or a class if the clone is expanded.

clone_size | j_call | v_call | d_call | cdr3_nt | cdr3_aa
. | TRBJ2-1 | TRBV5-8 | TRBD2 | TGTGCCAGCAGCTCTAGCGGGAGGAGGTACAATGAGCAGTTCTTC | CASSSSGRRYNEQFF
. | TRBJ1-5 | TRBV5-6 | . | TGTGCCAGCAGCCTGGCGGGCAGGGGCAATCAGCCCCAGCATTTT | CASSLAGRGNQPQHF
. | TRBJ2-7 | TRBV5-6 | TRBD1 | TGTGCCAGCAGCTTGGGGTCAGGGGGCTCCTACGAGCAGTACTTC | CASSLGSGGSYEQYF
. | TRBJ1-6 | TRBV7-6 | TRBD1 | TGTGCCAGCAGCTTAGAACCGGGGACAGGGTCTTCACCCCTCCACTTT | CASSLEPGTGSSPLHF
. | TRBJ1-6 | TRBV7-2 | . | TGTGCCAGCAGCTTATTACCCGGGAATAATTCACCCCTCCACTTT | CASSLLPGNNSPLHF
. | TRBJ1-2 | TRBV7-2 | TRBD1 | TGTGCCAGCAGCTTAACAGGGACAGGGAATGGCTATGGCTACACCTTC | CASSLTGTGNGYGYTF
few | TRBJ1-6 | TRBV2 | . | TGTGCCAGCAGTTTCCGCGGCAGCTCCTATAATTCACCCCTCCACTTT | CASSFRGSSYNSPLHF
. | TRBJ2-1 | TRBV5-1 | TRBD1 | TGCGCCAGCACCTTGACAGGGGGCGAGAAGATGGGGAAGTTCTTC | CASTLTGGEKMGKFF
. | TRBJ2-3 | TRBV2 | TRBD2 | TGTGCCAGCAGTGACGAGTGGCTAGCGGGAGAAACAGATACGCAGTATTTT | CASSDEWLAGETDTQYF
. | TRBJ2-5 | TRBV3-1/TRBV3-2 | . | TGTGCCAGCAGCCGCCGGGACATCCCCGAAGAGACCCAGTACTTC | CASSRRDIPEETQYF
. | TRBJ2-2 | TRBV25-1 | . | TGTGCCAGCAGTGATAGGGGGACGGGCGACACCGGGGAGCTGTTTTTT | CASSDRGTGDTGELFF
once | TRBJ2-3 | TRBV18 | . | TGTGCCAGCTCACCGTCGGCTAGCGGCACAGATACGCAGTATTTT | CASSPSASGTDTQYF
. | TRBJ2-1 | TRBV7-8 | . | TGTGCCAGCAGCTCCCGGGACAAGGTTATGGAAAGGGGTGAGCAGTTCTTC | CASSSRDKVMERGEQFF
few | TRBJ2-2 | TRBV28 | TRBD1 | TGTGCCAGCACCTGGGACAGACTCACCGGGGAGCTGTTTTTT | CASTWDRLTGELFF
. | TRBJ1-2 | TRBV19 | . | TGTGCCAGTAGTATAGGACGGGCAGGGAATGGCTACACCTTC | CASSIGRAGNGYTF
. | TRBJ1-6 | TRBV7-3 | . | TGTGCCAGCAGCTTACAGGGTGGTGATTCACCCCTCCACTTT | CASSLQGGDSPLHF
few | TRBJ2-3 | TRBV5-8 | TRBD1 | TGTGCCAGCAGCTTACGGGGACAGGGGGCAGATACGCAGTATTTT | CASSLRGQGADTQYF
. | TRBJ1-2 | TRBV19 | . | TGTGCCAGTAGTTTCAGAGGTTCCAACTATGGCTACACCTTC | CASSFRGSNYGYTF
. | TRBJ2-5 | TRBV6-1 | TRBD2 | TGTGCCAGCAGTGAAGCGCGGACTAGCGGTCTGCAAGAGACCCAGTACTTC | CASSEARTSGLQETQYF
. | TRBJ2-7 | TRBV27 | . | TGTGCCAGCAGTTTAGACCGGGTCTCCACCTACGAGCAGTACTTC | CASSLDRVSTYEQYF
. | TRBJ1-5 | TRBV9 | . | TGTGCCAGCAGCCCGACAGGTCGCAATCAGCCCCAGCATTTT | CASSPTGRNQPQHF
. | TRBJ1-4 | TRBV14 | . | TGTGCCAGCAGCCAAGGAGTCGGGGTTCGTGAAAAACTGTTTTTT | CASSQGVGVREKLFF
. | TRBJ2-6 | TRBV30 | TRBD1 | TGTGCCTGGAGCTACAGGGGTGCGGGGGCCAACGTCCTGACTTTC | CAWSYRGAGANVLTF
. | TRBJ2-7 | TRBV15 | . | TGTGCCACCAGCAGAGATTCACGACAGATACCCTACGAGCAGTACTTC | CATSRDSRQIPYEQYF
. | TRBJ2-1 | TRBV6-5 | . | TGTGCCAGCAGTTACGGGCCCCGTGGGAATGAGCAGTTCTTC | CASSYGPRGNEQFF
. | TRBJ2-2 | TRBV7-3 | . | TGTGCCAGCAGCTCAGGGGCGAACACCGGGGAGCTGTTTTTT | CASSSGANTGELFF
. | TRBJ1-3 | TRBV28 | . | TGTGCCAGCAGTTCCACCGGGACAACCTCTGGAAACACCATATATTTT | CASSSTGTTSGNTIYF
. | TRBJ2-3 | TRBV27 | TRBD2 | TGTGCCAGCAGCTCCTTGACTAGCGGGATATACACAGATACGCAGTATTTT | CASSSLTSGIYTDTQYF
. | TRBJ2-7 | TRBV10-3 | TRBD1 | TGTGCCATCAGTGAGTCGGGGGGACAGGGGTACGAGCAGTACTTC | CAISESGGQGYEQYF
. | TRBJ2-3 | TRBV30 | . | TGTGCCTGGAAGAGAGACTGGTCCACAGATACGCAGTATTTT | CAWKRDWSTDTQYF
few | TRBJ1-2 | TRBV4-3 | . | TGCGCCAGCAGCCAAGAACAGGGCGCTCACTATGGCTACACCTTC | CASSQEQGAHYGYTF
. | TRBJ1-3 | TRBV6-2/TRBV6-3 | . | TGTGCCAGCAGTTACGGCGGCTCCCTGAGCACCATATATTTT | CASSYGGSLSTIYF
. | TRBJ2-5 | TRBV29-1 | . | TGCAGCGTTGACAACAGGTTGCCCCAAGAGACCCAGTACTTC | CSVDNRLPQETQYF
. | TRBJ2-1 | TRBV3-1/TRBV3-2 | TRBD2 | TGTGCCAGCAGCCAAGTAAGCGGGGGCAGCTCCACACGAATCTTC | CASSQVSGGSSTRIF
. | TRBJ1-1 | TRBV4-1 | . | TGCGCCAGCAGCTACGGTAGGGGGACTGAAGCTTTCTTT | CASSYGRGTEAFF